This TCR beta chain was captured in a study of radiotherapy plus CTLA-4 blockade in lung cancer. Study-level information: Objective responses were documented in about 18% of patients, with disease control in approximately 31%. Broader study findings: Reported findings show early blood T cell clone dynamics, with interferon-beta, best predicted response. Among blood TCR repertoires after radiotherapy plus ipilimumab, tumor-derived clones expanded.

To note about this clone: Its antigen remains unknown.

The CDR3 covers 13 residues. The V and J ends lost 0 bases and 7 bases respectively, with 7 bases between them. The germline CDR1 and CDR2 sequences are LNHNV and YYDKDF (reference sequence). Produced via immunoSEQ multiplex PCR; TCRdb's table is partial and in-frame only. The sample includes tens of thousands of clones, around 74% of them seen just once. With ipilimumab providing CTLA-4 blockade, focal radiation was administered to patients who had chemo-refractory metastatic non-small-cell lung cancer. The sample was peripheral blood, taken from a patient treated with radiotherapy plus ipilimumab. V usage is TRBV15 and J usage is TRBJ2-1, with a weak D call TRBD1 (5 bases). The TCR sequence derives from a human donor with non-small cell lung cancer whose response to radiotherapy plus ipilimumab could not be evaluated. The CDR3 bases are TGTGCCACCAGCAGAGATCCAGGGAATGAGCAGTTCTTC. Its translation: CATSRDPGNEQFF.